This entry concerns a single T cell receptor (beta chain). Its antigen is as yet unknown. This sample was taken from a study of cytomegalovirus exposure and HLA in healthy donors. Whole-study findings and limits: Rare TCR sequences dominated, though some public TCRs recurred in many donors.

Looked up from germline, CDR1 is SGHDN and CDR2 is FVKESK. The trim removed 4 bases at V and 1 base at J, leaving 9 bases unmatched. This CDR3 has 16 residues. Use of 60 Vbeta and 13 Jbeta primers characterized the PCR. The assay was immunoSEQ multiplex PCR, and TCRdb's table has in-frame clones only and misses some. The profile covers 150,000 to 200,000 clones, with roughly 81% appearing a single time and 4% to 5% taken by the ten largest. V is TRBV14 and J is TRBJ2-7; TRBD1 aligns across 8 bases. The sequenced sample consisted of PBMCs. The clonotype originates from a young woman in good health and CMV-seropositive. The chain's CDR3 is CASSPMYGTGSYEQYF. The DNA of the CDR3 is TGTGCCAGCAGCCCGATGTACGGGACAGGTTCCTACGAGCAGTACTTC.